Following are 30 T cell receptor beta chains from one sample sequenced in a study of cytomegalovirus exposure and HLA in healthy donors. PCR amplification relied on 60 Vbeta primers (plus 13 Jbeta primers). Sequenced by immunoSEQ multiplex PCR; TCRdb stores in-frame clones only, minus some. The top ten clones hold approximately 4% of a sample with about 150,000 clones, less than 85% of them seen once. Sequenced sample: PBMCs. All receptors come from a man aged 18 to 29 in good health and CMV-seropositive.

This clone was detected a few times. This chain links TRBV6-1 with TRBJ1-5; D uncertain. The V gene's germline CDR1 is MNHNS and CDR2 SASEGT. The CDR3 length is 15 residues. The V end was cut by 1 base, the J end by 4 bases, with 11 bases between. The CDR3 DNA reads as TGTGCCAGCAGTGAAGGGAGCAGCCTGAATCAGCCCCAGCATTTT. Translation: CASSEGSSLNQPQHF.

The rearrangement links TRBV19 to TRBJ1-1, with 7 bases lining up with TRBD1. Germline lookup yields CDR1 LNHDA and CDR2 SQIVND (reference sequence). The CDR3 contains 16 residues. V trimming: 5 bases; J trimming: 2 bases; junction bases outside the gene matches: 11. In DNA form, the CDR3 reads TGTGCCAGTAGTCTTCTCTACGACAGGGTAAACACTGAAGCTTTCTTT. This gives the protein CASSLLYDRVNTEAFF.

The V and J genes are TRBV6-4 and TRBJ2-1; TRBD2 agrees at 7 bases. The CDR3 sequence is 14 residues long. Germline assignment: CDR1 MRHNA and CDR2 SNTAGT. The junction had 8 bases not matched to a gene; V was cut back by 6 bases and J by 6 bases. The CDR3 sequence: CASRDRGVSNEQFF. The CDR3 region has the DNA TGTGCCAGCAGGGACCGGGGGGTTAGCAATGAGCAGTTCTTC.

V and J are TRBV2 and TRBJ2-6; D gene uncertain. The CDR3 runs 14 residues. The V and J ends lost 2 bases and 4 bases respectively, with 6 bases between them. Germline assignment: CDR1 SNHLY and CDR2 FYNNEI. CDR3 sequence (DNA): TGTGCCAGCAGTGAACAATCCGGGGCCAACGTCCTGACTTTC. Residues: CASSEQSGANVLTF. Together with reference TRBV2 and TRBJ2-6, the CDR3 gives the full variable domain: EPEVTQTPSHQVTQMGQEVILRCVPISNHLYFYWYRQILGQKVEFLVSFYNNEISEKSEIFDDQFSVERPDGSNFTLKIRSTKLEDSAMYFCASSEQSGANVLTFGAGSRLTVL.

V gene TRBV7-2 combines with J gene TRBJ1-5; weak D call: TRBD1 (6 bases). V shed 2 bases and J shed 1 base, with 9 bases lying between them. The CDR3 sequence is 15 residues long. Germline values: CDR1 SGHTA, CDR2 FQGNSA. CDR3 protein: CASSLRQGSNQPQHF. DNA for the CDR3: TGTGCCAGCAGCTTACGGCAGGGGAGCAATCAGCCCCAGCATTTT.

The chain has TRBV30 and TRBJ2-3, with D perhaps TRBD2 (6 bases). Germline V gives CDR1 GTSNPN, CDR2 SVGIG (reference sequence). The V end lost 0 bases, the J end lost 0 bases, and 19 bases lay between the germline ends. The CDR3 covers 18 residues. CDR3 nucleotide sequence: TGTGCCTGGAGTGTACATGAGCGAAACGGGGGAAGCACAGATACGCAGTATTTT. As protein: CAWSVHERNGGSTDTQYF.

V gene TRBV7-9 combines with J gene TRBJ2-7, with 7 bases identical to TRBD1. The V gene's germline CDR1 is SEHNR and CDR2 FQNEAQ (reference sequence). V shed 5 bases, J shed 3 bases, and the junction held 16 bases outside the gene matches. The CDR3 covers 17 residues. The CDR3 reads CASSPPSRNRGFYEQYF. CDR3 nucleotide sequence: TGTGCCAGCAGCCCCCCCTCGAGGAACAGGGGTTTCTACGAGCAGTACTTC.

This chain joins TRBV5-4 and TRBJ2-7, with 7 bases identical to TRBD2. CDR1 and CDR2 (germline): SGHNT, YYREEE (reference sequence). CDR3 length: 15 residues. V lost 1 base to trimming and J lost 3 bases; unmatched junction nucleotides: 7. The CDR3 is CASSLKGGPFYEQYF. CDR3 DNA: TGTGCCAGCAGCTTGAAGGGAGGGCCCTTCTACGAGCAGTACTTC.

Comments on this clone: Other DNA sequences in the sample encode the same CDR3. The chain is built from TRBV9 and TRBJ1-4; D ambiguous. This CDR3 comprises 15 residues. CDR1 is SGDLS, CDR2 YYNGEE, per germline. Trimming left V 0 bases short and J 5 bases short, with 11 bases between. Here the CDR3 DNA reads TGTGCCAGCAGCGTAGCTGGCACCGCCAATGAAAAACTGTTTTTT. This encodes CASSVAGTANEKLFF.

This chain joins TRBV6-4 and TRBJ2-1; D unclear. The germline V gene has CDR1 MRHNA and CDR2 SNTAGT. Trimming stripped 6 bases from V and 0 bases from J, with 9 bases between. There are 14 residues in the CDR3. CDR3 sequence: CASSRVFSYNEQFF. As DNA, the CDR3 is TGTGCCAGCAGCCGGGTTTTCTCCTACAATGAGCAGTTCTTC.

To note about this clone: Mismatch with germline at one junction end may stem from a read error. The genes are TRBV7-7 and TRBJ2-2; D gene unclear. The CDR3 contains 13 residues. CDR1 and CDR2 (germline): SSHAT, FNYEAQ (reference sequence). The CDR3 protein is CASRRLGDGELFF. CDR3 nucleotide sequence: TGTGCTAGCAGACGACTCGGCGACGGGGAGCTGTTTTTT.

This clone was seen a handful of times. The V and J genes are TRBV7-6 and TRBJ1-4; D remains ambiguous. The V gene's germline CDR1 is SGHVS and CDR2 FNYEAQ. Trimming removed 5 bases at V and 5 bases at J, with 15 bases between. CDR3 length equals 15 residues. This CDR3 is CASSRILARNEKLFF. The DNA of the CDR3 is TGTGCCAGCAGCCGTATTTTGGCGCGGAATGAAAAACTGTTTTTT.

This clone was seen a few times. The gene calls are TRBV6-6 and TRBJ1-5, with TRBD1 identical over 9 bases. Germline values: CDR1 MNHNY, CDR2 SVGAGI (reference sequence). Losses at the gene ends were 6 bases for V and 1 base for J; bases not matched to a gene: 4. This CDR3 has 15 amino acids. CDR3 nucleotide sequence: TGTGCCAGCAGCTCTACAGGGGGCAGCAATCAGCCCCAGCATTTT. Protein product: CASSSTGGSNQPQHF.

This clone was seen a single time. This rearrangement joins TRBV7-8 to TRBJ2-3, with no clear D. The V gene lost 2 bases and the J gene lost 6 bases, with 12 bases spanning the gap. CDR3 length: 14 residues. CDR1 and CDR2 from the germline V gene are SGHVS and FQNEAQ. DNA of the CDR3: TGTGCCAGCAGCTTATCATATTCGAGGGATACGCAGTATTTT. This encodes CASSLSYSRDTQYF. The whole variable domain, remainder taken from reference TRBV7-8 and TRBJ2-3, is GAGVSQSPRYKVAKRGQDVALRCDPISGHVSLFWYQQALGQGPEFLTYFQNEAQLDKSGLPSDRFFAERPEGSVSTLKIQRTQQEDSAVYLCASSLSYSRDTQYFGPGTRLTVL.

Written as DNA, the CDR3 is TGTGCCAGCACCCAGGGCGGGAGAAGCTATGGCTACACCTTC. Translation gives CASTQGGRSYGYTF. This rearrangement joins TRBV7-8 to TRBJ1-2; a possible D gene is TRBD1 (5 bases). The CDR3 runs 14 residues. Germline-derived CDR1 and CDR2 are SGHVS and FQNEAQ. The germline V and J ends were trimmed by 7 bases and 4 bases, with 16 bases remaining between them.

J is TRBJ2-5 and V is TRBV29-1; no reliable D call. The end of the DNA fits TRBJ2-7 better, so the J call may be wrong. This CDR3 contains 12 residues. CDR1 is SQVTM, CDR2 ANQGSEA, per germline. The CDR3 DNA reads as TGCAGCCCAAGAGGTGGAAGGTACGAGCAGTACTTC. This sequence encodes CSPRGGRYEQYF.

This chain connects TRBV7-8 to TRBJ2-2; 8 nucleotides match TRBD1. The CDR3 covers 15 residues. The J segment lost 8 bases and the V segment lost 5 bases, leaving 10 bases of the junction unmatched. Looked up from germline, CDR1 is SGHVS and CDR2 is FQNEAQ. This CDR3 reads CASSPRRGLTGELFF. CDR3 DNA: TGTGCCAGCAGCCCCCGCAGGGGGCTGACGGGGGAGCTGTTTTTT.

The DNA of the CDR3 is TGTGCCAGCAGCCCCGAAGTCGGACAGGGGAATCAGCCCCAGCATTTT. This sequence encodes CASSPEVGQGNQPQHF. The V and J genes are TRBV7-2 and TRBJ1-5; the match to TRBD1 covers 9 bases. The CDR3 has 16 amino acids. The V and J ends lost 5 bases and 4 bases, in that order; junction bases with no gene match: 9. CDR1 and CDR2 (germline): SGHTA, FQGNSA.

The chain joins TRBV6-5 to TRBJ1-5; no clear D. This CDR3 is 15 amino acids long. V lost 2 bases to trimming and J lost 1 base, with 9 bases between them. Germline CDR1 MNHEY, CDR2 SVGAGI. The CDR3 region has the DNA TGTGCCAGCAGTTACGGCTCGGGAAGCAATCAGCCCCAGCATTTT. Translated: CASSYGSGSNQPQHF.

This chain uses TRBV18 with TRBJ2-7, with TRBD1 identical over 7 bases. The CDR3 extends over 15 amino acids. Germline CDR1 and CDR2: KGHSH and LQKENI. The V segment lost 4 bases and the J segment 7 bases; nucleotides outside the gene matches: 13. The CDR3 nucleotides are TGTGCCAGCTCACTCACCGGGACAGACATCGGGGAGCAGTACTTC. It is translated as CASSLTGTDIGEQYF. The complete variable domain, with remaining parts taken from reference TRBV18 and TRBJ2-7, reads NAGVMQNPRHLVRRRGQEARLRCSPMKGHSHVYWYRQLPEEGLKFMVYLQKENIIDESGMPKERFSAEFPKEGPSILRIQQVVRGDSAAYFCASSLTGTDIGEQYFGPGTRLTVT.

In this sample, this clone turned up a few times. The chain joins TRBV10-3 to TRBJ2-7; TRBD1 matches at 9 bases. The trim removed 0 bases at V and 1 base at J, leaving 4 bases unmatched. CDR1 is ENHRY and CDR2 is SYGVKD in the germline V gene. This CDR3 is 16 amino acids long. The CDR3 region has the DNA TGTGCCATCAGTGAGTCCCCCGGGACAGGGTCCTACGAGCAGTACTTC. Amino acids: CAISESPGTGSYEQYF.

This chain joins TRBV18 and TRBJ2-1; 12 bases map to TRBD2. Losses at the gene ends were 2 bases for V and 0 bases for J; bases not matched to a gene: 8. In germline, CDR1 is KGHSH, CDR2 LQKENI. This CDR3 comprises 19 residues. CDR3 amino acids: CASSPLLAGGPSSYNEQFF. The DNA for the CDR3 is TGTGCCAGCTCACCATTGCTAGCGGGAGGGCCGAGCTCCTACAATGAGCAGTTCTTC.

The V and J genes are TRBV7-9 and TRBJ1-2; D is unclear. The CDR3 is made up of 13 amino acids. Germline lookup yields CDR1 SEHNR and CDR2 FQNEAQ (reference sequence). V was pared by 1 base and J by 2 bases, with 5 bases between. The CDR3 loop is CASSLVGNYGYTF. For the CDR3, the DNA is TGTGCCAGCAGCTTAGTCGGGAACTATGGCTACACCTTC.

CDR3 nucleotide sequence: TGTGCTAGTGGTTTCCGACAGGGCAGCACAGATACGCAGTATTTT. It yields the protein CASGFRQGSTDTQYF. The chain employs TRBV12-5 and TRBJ2-3; 7 bases match TRBD1. The junction had 3 bases not matched to a gene; V was cut back by 3 bases and J by 0 bases. This CDR3 is 15 amino acids long. From germline, CDR1 is LGHNT and CDR2 FRNRAP.

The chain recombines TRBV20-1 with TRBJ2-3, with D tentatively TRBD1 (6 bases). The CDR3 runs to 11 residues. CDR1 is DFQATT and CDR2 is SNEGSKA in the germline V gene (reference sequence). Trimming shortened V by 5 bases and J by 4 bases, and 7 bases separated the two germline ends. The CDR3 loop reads CSAGQPDTQYF. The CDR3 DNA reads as TGCAGTGCTGGACAGCCAGATACGCAGTATTTT.

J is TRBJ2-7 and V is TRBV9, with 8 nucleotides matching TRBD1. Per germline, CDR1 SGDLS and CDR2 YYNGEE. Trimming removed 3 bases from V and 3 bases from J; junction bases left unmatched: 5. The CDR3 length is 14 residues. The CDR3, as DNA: TGTGCCAGCAGCGCATTAACAGGGGGCTACGAGCAGTACTTC. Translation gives CASSALTGGYEQYF.

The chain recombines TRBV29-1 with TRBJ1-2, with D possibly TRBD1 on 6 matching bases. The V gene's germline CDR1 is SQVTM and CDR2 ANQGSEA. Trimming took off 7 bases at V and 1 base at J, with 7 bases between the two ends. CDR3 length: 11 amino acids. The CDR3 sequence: CSGGGNYGYTF. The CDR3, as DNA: TGCAGCGGAGGGGGTAACTATGGCTACACCTTC.

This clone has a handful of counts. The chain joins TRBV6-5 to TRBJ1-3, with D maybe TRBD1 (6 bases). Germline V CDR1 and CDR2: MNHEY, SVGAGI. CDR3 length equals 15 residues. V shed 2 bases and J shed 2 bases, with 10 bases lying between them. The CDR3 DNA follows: TGTGCCAGCAGTTACCAGGGGCCCCCTGGAAACACCATATATTTT. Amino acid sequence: CASSYQGPPGNTIYF.

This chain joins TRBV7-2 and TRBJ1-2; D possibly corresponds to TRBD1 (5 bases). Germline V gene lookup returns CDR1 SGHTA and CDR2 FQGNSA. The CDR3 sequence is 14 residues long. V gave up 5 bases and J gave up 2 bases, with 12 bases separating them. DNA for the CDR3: TGTGCCAGCAGCCTATCGGGGGGGAACTATGGCTACACCTTC. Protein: CASSLSGGNYGYTF.

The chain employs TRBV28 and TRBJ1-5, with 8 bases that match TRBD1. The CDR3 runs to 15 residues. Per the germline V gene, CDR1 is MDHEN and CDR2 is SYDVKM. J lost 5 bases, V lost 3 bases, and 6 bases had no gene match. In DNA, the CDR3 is TGTGCCAGCAGTTTTGAGGACAGGGAATATCAGCCCCAGCATTTT. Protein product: CASSFEDREYQPQHF.